The rows below give T cell receptor beta chains drawn from one sample of a study of T cells in Graves' hyperthyroidism and ophthalmopathy. TCRdb reprocessed the multiplex PCR reads with MiXCR, giving one entry per CDR3 protein. Of some 440,000 distinct CDR3 sequences listed, approximately 15% are singletons. The source material was blood. These receptor sequences come from a young woman with Graves' hyperthyroidism. Both conserved end residues are trimmed from each CDR3. Size tells how often a clone was seen (once, few, many) or the class of an expanded clone, and some rows leave it out.

j_gene	v_gene	abundance	CDR3aa
TRBJ2-1	TRBV7-3	many	ASSSGTSGHNEQF
TRBJ1-1	TRBV20-1	NA	SASKQLLMNTEAF
TRBJ2-7	TRBV12-3/TRBV12-4	many	ASSLGGLAGSEQY
TRBJ2-2	TRBV20-1	few	SAPGLRTSETNTGELF
TRBJ2-1	TRBV9	many	ASSVGGGVYNEQF
TRBJ1-1	TRBV18	many	ASSPPQGGTEAF
TRBJ1-2	TRBV15	NA	ATSREVQRPPGGYT
TRBJ2-5	TRBV6-6	few	ASSYDSLETQY
TRBJ1-5	TRBV20-1	NA	SATAGGRNQPQH
TRBJ2-5	TRBV5-6	many	ASSLAQTVYQETQY
TRBJ2-1	TRBV20-1	many	SAGGEREGLESYNEQF
TRBJ1-2	TRBV12-3/TRBV12-4	many	ASSFGRTGGYT
TRBJ2-7	TRBV3-1	NA	ASSQETGGLAGSYEQY
TRBJ2-2	TRBV4-2	many	ASSRGGGGAYTGELF
TRBJ1-2	TRBV6-1	NA	ASRTQESFGYT
TRBJ2-3	TRBV2	many	ASSEQGTDTQY
TRBJ2-3	TRBV7-3	many	ASSLQTGSTDTQY
TRBJ1-1	TRBV19	many	ASSSLSGGDTEAF
TRBJ1-2	TRBV27	many	ASRWTGSYGYT
TRBJ2-7	TRBV4-1	NA	ASSQVARDRGHEQY
TRBJ2-7	TRBV29-1	many	SARASSYEQY
TRBJ2-1	TRBV10-2	many	ASSPGDYNEQF
TRBJ2-1	TRBV20-1	many	SARDNSFERAYNEQF
TRBJ2-1	TRBV19	many	ASSMVGLSSYNEQF
TRBJ2-1	TRBV6-2/TRBV6-3	many	ASSYPTEVGPRGTDEQF
TRBJ2-3	TRBV7-9	NA	ASSLTGVGATDTQY
TRBJ1-5	TRBV7-9	many	ASSLNNQPQH
TRBJ2-7	TRBV27	many	ASSLSWVAVYEQY
TRBJ1-1	TRBV12-3/TRBV12-4	many	ASSSRRRGARLTEAF
TRBJ2-5	TRBV18	many	ASSPVGGQETQY
TRBJ2-3	TRBV7-8	many	ASSSGQGASTDTQY
TRBJ1-4	TRBV15	NA	ATSRDDIQEEKLF
TRBJ2-1	TRBV6-1	NA	ASKGLAGDRGGEQF
TRBJ2-7	TRBV3-1	many	ASSHSRAGTGKYEQY
TRBJ2-1	TRBV12-3/TRBV12-4	many	ASSPGTSGVREQF
TRBJ2-5	TRBV30	many	AWSTGQGEVETQY
TRBJ2-7	TRBV5-1	many	ASSSSGYEQY
TRBJ1-6	TRBV19	NA	ASSGRTGGGSPLH
TRBJ2-6	TRBV9	NA	ASSHNSGANVLT
TRBJ2-3	TRBV12-3/TRBV12-4	NA	ASSFSLDTQY
TRBJ1-5	TRBV6-1	many	ASTVWTDSNQPQH
TRBJ1-6	TRBV6-1	many	ASSETDYNSPLH
TRBJ2-1	TRBV12-3/TRBV12-4	many	ASSSLERSNYNEQF
TRBJ2-2	TRBV7-9	NA	ASSLATGTSGGRDTGELF